This TCR beta chain comes out of a study of T cell repertoires in cytomegalovirus infection. Study details: Both CMV infection and a matching HLA type were indicated by public TCR beta signatures. Whole-study results and caveats: HLA-C-restricted CMV-specific TCR beta clonotypes prevailed in the ex vivo response. Accumulated public TCR beta family frequency recognized individuals carrying CMV together with the relevant HLA.

The CDR3 runs 14 residues. The V end was cut by 7 bases, the J end by 4 bases, with 14 bases between. CDR1 is SGHTA and CDR2 is FQGNSA in the germline V gene. MiXCR, run by TCRdb on the reads, gives a single entry per CDR3 protein. The sample gives 400,000 or so distinct CDR3 sequences, roughly 31% of which show up once; roughly 13% is in the top ten. Concerning this clonotype: Antigen unknown.

Input material: PBMCs. The chain joins TRBV7-2 to TRBJ2-1; D not certain. The sequence was obtained from a human donor in good health (CMV status not recorded). Some clones in this sample may be carry-over from other donors' samples. CDR3 DNA sequence: TGTGCCAGCACCGACCCTATTATTTACAATGAGCAGTTCTTC. Its protein product is CASTDPIIYNEQFF.